This entry lists 11 T cell receptor beta chains sequenced from one sample in a study of T cell clonality in common variable immunodeficiency. No cognate antigen is known for these TCRs. TCRdb's copy holds only in-frame clones and misses some; the assay was immunoSEQ multiplex PCR. The table lists over 30,000 clones, no singletons, with approximately 7% in the top ten. Study results and limitations: Common variable immunodeficiency TCR beta sequences reportedly had fewer deletions and N-nucleotide insertions.

The specimen sequenced was peripheral blood mononuclear cells. These receptors originate from a human donor with common variable immunodeficiency.

This clone is categorized as medium-sized (0.01 to 0.1%). The CDR3 end lies 3 residues beyond the end of the read and is filled in from the germline J gene. This chain links TRBV20-1 with TRBJ2-3; D is unclear. The CDR3 covers 15 residues. From germline, CDR1 is DFQATT and CDR2 SNEGSKA (reference sequence). Trimming removed 1 base from V and 2 bases from J, with 13 bases in between. The CDR3 protein is CSARADFPDTDTQYF. The covered CDR3 bases are TGCAGTGCTAGAGCCGACTTTCCTGACACAGATACG.

To note about this clone: The read terminates 3 residues ahead of where the CDR3 ends, so the germline J gene completes it. The gene calls are TRBV6-2 or TRBV6-3 and TRBJ2-4; 7 nucleotides agree with TRBD2. V shed 6 bases and J 1 base; nucleotides not matched to a gene: 12. The germline V gene encodes CDR1 MNHEY and CDR2 SVGEGT. The CDR3 length is 17 residues. The CDR3 sequence is CASSPGLDGRAKNIQYF. Partial CDR3 DNA: TGTGCCAGCAGCCCCGGACTAGATGGTAGGGCCAAAAACATT.

This clone was recorded many times. The CDR3 end falls 3 residues outside the read, so it is completed with the germline J gene. The chain couples TRBV18 to TRBJ2-3; 11 bases map to TRBD2. The CDR3 has 16 residues. The trim removed 2 bases at V and 6 bases at J, leaving 7 bases unmatched. CDR1 is KGHSH, CDR2 LQKENI, per germline. CDR3 amino acids: CASSPKLAGVVDTQYF. CDR3 DNA, as far as it was read: TGTGCCAGCTCACCAAAACTAGCGGGAGTCGTTGATACG.

As for this clone: The CDR3 end is not reached by the read, which stops 3 residues before it; the germline J gene fills it in. V is TRBV7-3 and J is TRBJ2-3; 7 bases line up with TRBD2. CDR1 is SGHTA, CDR2 FQGTGA, per germline. The junction had 6 bases not matched to a gene; V was cut back by 3 bases and J by 0 bases. The CDR3 covers 16 residues. The CDR3 sequence is CASSLGLRESTDTQYF. The part of the CDR3 DNA that was read is TGTGCCAGCAGCTTGGGTCTGCGGGAGAGCACAGATACG.

This clone was seen only a few times. The CDR3 end lies 3 residues beyond the end of the read and is filled in from the germline J gene. The V call is TRBV7-6, the J call TRBJ2-1; D might be TRBD2 (5 bases). Trimming cost V 5 bases and J 2 bases, with 13 bases left between them. Per germline, CDR1 SGHVS and CDR2 FNYEAQ. The CDR3 contains 15 residues. This CDR3 is CASSITPTTYNEQFF. The CDR3 DNA, read in part, is TGTGCCAGCAGCATAACTCCGACTACCTACAATGAG.

This clone was seen at least ten times. The read terminates 3 residues before the CDR3 end, so the remaining end is supplied by the germline J gene. The V and J genes are TRBV7-6 and TRBJ1-1; D might be TRBD1 (5 bases). V lost 5 bases and J 1 base, leaving 14 bases between the germline ends. Germline V lookup: CDR1 SGHVS, CDR2 FNYEAQ. The CDR3 is made up of 15 amino acids. The CDR3 DNA, read in part, is TGTGCCAGCAGCACCCAGGACACTACGAACACTGAA. This codes for CASSTQDTTNTE. The CDR3 reads in full as CASSTQDTTNTEAFF.

This clone came up many times. The read is 3 residues too short to cover the CDR3 end, so that end is filled in from the germline J gene. V is TRBV30 and J is TRBJ2-1; D perhaps matches TRBD2 (6 bases). The V gene's germline CDR1 is GTSNPN and CDR2 SVGIG (reference sequence). V lost 8 bases and J lost 7, with 15 bases in between. The CDR3 extends over 12 amino acids. CDR3 bases read: TGTGCCCTCCGGCGGGGCCTAAATGAG. Translated: CALRRGLNE. The complete CDR3 sequence is CALRRGLNEQFF.

The sample holds many counts of this clone. The CDR3 goes on 3 residues after the read ends, and that part is filled in from the germline J gene. V gene TRBV20-1 combines with J gene TRBJ2-1, with TRBD2 matching over 12 bases. The V gene end was trimmed by 5 bases and the J gene end by 3 bases; junction bases not matched to a gene: 11. The CDR3 contains 17 residues. CDR1 and CDR2 (germline): DFQATT, SNEGSKA (reference sequence). CDR3 DNA (partial): TGCAGTGCTGAAGGACTAGCGGGGCGAGCCTTCTACAATGAG. Translating it yields CSAEGLAGRAFYNE. The whole CDR3 sequence is CSAEGLAGRAFYNEQFF.

This clone has more than one count but fewer than ten. The read ends 3 residues early relative to the CDR3; the germline J gene fills the gap. J is TRBJ2-7 and V is TRBV2, with 9 bases aligning to TRBD2. The V gene end was trimmed by 6 bases and the J gene end by 3 bases; junction bases not matched to a gene: 9. The V gene's germline CDR1 is SNHLY and CDR2 FYNNEI. This CDR3 spans 15 amino acids. The DNA read from the CDR3 is TGTGCCAGCAGCTTAGAGGATAGCGGGAGCTACGAG. Protein sequence: CASSLEDSGSYE. The whole CDR3 is CASSLEDSGSYEQYF.

In its sample, this clone was seen many times. The read finishes 3 residues shy of the CDR3 end, and the germline J gene is used to complete it. The chain is built from TRBV6-2 or TRBV6-3 and TRBJ2-7; 9 bases match TRBD1. Germline values: CDR1 MNHEY, CDR2 SVGEGT. This CDR3 is built from 13 residues. V was clipped by 10 bases and J by 4 bases; unmatched bases: 8. The CDR3 protein is CAIKGQGRYEQYF. The CDR3 DNA, read in part, is TGTGCCATAAAAGGACAGGGGAGATACGAG.

This clone occurred many times. The read falls 3 residues short of the CDR3 end, and the missing part is taken from the germline J gene. The chain employs TRBV7-3 and TRBJ2-3; D not certain. Between the trimmed V and J ends, which lost 1 base and 0 bases, there was a span of 11 bases. Germline V gene sequence: CDR1 SGHTA, CDR2 FQGTGA. The CDR3 loop spans 16 amino acids. Partial CDR3 DNA: TGTGCCAGCAGCTTAAACCCCACGACAAGCACAGATACG. This sequence encodes CASSLNPTTSTDT. The whole CDR3 protein is CASSLNPTTSTDTQYF.